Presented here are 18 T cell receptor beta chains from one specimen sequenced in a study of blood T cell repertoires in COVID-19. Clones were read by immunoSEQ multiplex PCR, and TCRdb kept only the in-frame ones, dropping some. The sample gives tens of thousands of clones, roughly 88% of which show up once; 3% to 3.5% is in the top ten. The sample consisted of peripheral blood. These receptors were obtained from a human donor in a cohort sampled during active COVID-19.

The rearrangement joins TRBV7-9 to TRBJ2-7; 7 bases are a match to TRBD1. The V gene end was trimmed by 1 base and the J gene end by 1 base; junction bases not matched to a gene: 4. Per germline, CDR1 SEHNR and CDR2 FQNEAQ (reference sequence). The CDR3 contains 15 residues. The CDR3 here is CASSLVGGASYEQYF. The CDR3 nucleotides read TGTGCCAGCAGCTTAGTAGGGGGCGCGTCCTACGAGCAGTACTTC.

DNA of the CDR3: TGTGCCAGCAGTGAAGGTGGGGCAGAAGAGACCCAGTACTTC. It translates to CASSEGGAEETQYF. The V and J genes are TRBV25-1 and TRBJ2-5; weak D call: TRBD1 (5 bases). Germline lookup yields CDR1 MGHDK and CDR2 SYGVNS. The CDR3 contains 14 residues. With 2 bases removed from V and 3 bases from J, the gap between germline ends came to 10 bases.

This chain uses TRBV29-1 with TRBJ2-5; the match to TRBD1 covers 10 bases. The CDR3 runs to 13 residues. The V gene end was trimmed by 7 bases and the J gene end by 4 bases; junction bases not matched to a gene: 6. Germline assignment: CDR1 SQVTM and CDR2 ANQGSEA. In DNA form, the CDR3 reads TGCAGCGCCAAGACAGGGGGCGGAGAGACCCAGTACTTC. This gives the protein CSAKTGGGETQYF.

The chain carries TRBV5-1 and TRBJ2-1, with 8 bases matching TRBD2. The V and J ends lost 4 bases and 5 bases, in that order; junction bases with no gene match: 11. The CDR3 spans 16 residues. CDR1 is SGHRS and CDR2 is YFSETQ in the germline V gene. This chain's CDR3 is CASSPDTSGGNNEQFF. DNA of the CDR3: TGCGCCAGCAGCCCCGATACTAGCGGCGGTAACAATGAGCAGTTCTTC.

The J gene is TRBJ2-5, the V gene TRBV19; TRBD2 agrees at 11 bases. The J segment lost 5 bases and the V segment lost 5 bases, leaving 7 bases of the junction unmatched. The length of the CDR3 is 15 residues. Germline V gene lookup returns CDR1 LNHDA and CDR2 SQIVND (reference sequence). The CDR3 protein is CASSSRLAGTETQYF. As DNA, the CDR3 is TGTGCCAGTAGTTCCCGACTAGCGGGAACCGAGACCCAGTACTTC.

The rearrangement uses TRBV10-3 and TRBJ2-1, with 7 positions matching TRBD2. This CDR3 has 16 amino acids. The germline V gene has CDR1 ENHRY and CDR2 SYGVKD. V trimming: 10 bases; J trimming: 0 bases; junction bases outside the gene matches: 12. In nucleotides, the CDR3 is TGTGCCACCATCGGCGCGGGAGTTCACTCCTACAATGAGCAGTTCTTC. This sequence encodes CATIGAGVHSYNEQFF.

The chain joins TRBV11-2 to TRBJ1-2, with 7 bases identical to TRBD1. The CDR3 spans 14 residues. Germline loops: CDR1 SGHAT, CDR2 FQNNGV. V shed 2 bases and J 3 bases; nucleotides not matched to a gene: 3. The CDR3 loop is CASSLSDRDYGYTF. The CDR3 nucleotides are TGTGCCAGCAGCTTAAGCGACAGGGACTATGGCTACACCTTC.

The CDR3 region is CSASSSGRYEQYF. The CDR3 DNA sequence: TGCAGTGCTAGTTCGTCAGGGAGGTACGAGCAGTACTTC. The chain couples TRBV20-1 to TRBJ2-7; TRBD2 is a possible D gene (6 bases). This CDR3 has 13 residues. The germline gives CDR1 DFQATT, CDR2 SNEGSKA (reference sequence). The V end lost 3 bases, the J end lost 4 bases, and 13 bases lay between the germline ends.

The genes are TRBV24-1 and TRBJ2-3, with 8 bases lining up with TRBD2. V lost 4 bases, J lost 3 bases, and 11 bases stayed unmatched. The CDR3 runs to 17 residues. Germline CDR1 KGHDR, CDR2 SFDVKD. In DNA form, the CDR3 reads TGTGCCACCAGTGACGACAGGAGCGGGAGAGGGACAGATACGCAGTATTTT. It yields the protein CATSDDRSGRGTDTQYF.

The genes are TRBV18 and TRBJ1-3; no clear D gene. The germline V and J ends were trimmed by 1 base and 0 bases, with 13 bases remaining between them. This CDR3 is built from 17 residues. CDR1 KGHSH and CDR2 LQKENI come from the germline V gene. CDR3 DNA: TGTGCCAGCTCACCACTACAAGACACAGACTCTGGAAACACCATATATTTT. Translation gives CASSPLQDTDSGNTIYF.

The CDR3: CASSYGLQRTTNEKLFF. CDR3 in DNA: TGCGCCAGCAGCTATGGCCTCCAGAGGACAACTAATGAAAAACTGTTTTTT. The V call is TRBV5-1, the J call TRBJ1-4, with D unclear. CDR3 length equals 17 residues. Germline V lookup: CDR1 SGHRS, CDR2 YFSETQ. V was clipped by 3 bases and J by 0 bases, with 15 bases between them.

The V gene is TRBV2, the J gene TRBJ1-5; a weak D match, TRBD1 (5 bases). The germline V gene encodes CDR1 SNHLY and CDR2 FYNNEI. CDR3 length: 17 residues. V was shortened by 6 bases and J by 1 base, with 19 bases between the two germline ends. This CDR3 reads CASRLEPLGGSNQPQHF. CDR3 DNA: TGTGCCAGCAGGCTAGAACCTCTGGGGGGGAGCAATCAGCCCCAGCATTTT.

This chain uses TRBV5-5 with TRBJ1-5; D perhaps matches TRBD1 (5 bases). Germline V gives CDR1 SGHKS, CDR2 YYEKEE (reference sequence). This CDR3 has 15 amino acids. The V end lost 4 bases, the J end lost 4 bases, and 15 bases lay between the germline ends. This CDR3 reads CASSVSGGGNQPQHF. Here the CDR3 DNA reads TGTGCCAGCAGCGTGTCTGGGGGAGGGAATCAGCCCCAGCATTTT.

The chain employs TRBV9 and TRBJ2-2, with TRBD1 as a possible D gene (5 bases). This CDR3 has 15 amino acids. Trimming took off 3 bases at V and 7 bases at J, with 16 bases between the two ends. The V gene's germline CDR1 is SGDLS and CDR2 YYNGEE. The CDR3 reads CASSAGHGFSGELFF. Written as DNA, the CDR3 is TGTGCCAGCAGCGCAGGACACGGTTTTAGCGGGGAGCTGTTTTTT.

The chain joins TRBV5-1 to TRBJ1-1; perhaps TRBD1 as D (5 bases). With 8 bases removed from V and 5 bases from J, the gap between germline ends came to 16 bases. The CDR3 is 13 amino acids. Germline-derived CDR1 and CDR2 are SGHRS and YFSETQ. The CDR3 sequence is CASGWTGGTEAFF. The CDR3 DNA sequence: TGCGCCAGTGGATGGACCGGGGGGACTGAAGCTTTCTTT.

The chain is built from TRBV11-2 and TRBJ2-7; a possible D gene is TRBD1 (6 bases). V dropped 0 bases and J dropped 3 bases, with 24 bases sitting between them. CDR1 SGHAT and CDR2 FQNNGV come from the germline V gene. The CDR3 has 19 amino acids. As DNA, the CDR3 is TGTGCCAGCAGCTTAGATAGGGGACACAAATTCGGCTTCGTCTACGAGCAGTACTTC. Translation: CASSLDRGHKFGFVYEQYF.

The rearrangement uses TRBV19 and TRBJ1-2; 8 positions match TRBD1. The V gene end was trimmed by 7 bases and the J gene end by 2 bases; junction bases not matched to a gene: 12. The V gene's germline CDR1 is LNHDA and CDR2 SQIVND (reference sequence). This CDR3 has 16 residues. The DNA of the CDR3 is TGTGCCAGTACCCCCAACTCCAGGACAGGGAACTATGGCTACACCTTC. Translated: CASTPNSRTGNYGYTF. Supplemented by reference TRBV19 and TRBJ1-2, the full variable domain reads DGGITQSPKYLFRKEGQNVTLSCEQNLNHDAMYWYRQDPGQGLRLIYYSQIVNDFQKGDIAEGYSVSREKKESFPLTVTSAQKNPTAFYLCASTPNSRTGNYGYTFGSGTRLTVV.

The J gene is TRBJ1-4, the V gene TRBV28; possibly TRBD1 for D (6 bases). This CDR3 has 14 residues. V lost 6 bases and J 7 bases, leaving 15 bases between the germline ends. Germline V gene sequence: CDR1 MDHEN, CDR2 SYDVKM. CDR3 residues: CASSNPGVGEKLFF. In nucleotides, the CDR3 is TGTGCCAGCAGCAACCCAGGGGTGGGTGAAAAACTGTTTTTT.